One and the same sample provided the 19 T cell receptor beta chains below, sequenced in a study of long-term antiretroviral therapy in people with HIV. Version v3.0 of the immunoSEQ assay ran at survey level. The table came from immunoSEQ multiplex PCR; TCRdb's copy has only in-frame clones and leaves some out. The table records tens of thousands of clones, approximately 82% of them present only once. The sample in question was unsorted PBMCs, obtained 0.1 years before starting antiretroviral therapy. These receptors came from a man younger than 35 with HIV.

The V call is TRBV15, the J call TRBJ2-7; TRBD1 matches at 7 bases. CDR3 length: 14 residues. The J segment lost 2 bases and the V segment lost 11 bases, leaving 12 bases of the junction unmatched. The V gene's germline CDR1 is LNHNV and CDR2 YYDKDF (reference sequence). Here the CDR3 reads CAPTQQGRTYEQYF. The CDR3 bases are TGTGCCCCAACCCAACAGGGGCGTACCTACGAGCAGTACTTC.

The genes are TRBV7-2 and TRBJ1-2, with TRBD1 identical over 7 bases. V trimming: 5 bases; J trimming: 8 bases; junction bases outside the gene matches: 11. Germline CDR1 and CDR2: SGHTA and FQGNSA. This CDR3 is built from 14 residues. CDR3 region: CASSRTTGEGGYTF. The CDR3 nucleotides read TGTGCCAGCAGCCGAACAACAGGGGAGGGGGGCTACACCTTC.

This clone was counted a single time. This rearrangement joins TRBV6-5 to TRBJ1-6, with D maybe TRBD1 (5 bases). V was trimmed by 4 bases and J by 12 bases, leaving 22 bases between them. This CDR3 contains 16 residues. Germline V gene lookup returns CDR1 MNHEY and CDR2 SVGAGI. CDR3 bases: TGTGCCAGCAGTTGGGCGGGGCCGGCCCCCGTCCGACCCCTCCACTTT. Translated, it gives CASSWAGPAPVRPLHF.

The chain couples TRBV30 to TRBJ1-1; D gene ambiguous. V was clipped by 2 bases and J by 5 bases, with 12 bases between them. The CDR3 runs to 13 residues. The germline gives CDR1 GTSNPN, CDR2 SVGIG (reference sequence). The CDR3 DNA follows: TGTGCCTGGAGTTCGGGGATAGGGACTGAAGCTTTCTTT. It codes for CAWSSGIGTEAFF. Complete variable domain (other parts from reference TRBV30 and TRBJ1-1): SQTIHQWPATLVQPVGSPLSLECTVEGTSNPNLYWYRQAAGRGLQLLFYSVGIGQISSEVPQNLSASRPQDRQFILSSKKLLLSDSGFYLCAWSSGIGTEAFFGQGTRLTVV.

The rearrangement links TRBV19 to TRBJ1-4; D is possibly TRBD1 (6 bases). The V and J ends lost 5 bases and 7 bases respectively, with 14 bases between them. Germline CDR1 reads LNHDA; CDR2 reads SQIVND (reference sequence). The CDR3 extends over 14 amino acids. This CDR3 reads CASSSQGDFEKLFF. In DNA form, the CDR3 reads TGTGCCAGTAGTTCACAGGGTGACTTTGAAAAACTGTTTTTT.

The J gene is TRBJ2-1, the V gene TRBV6-4; perhaps D is TRBD1 or TRBD2 (5 bases each). Trimming left V 6 bases short and J 0 bases short, with 6 bases between. This CDR3 contains 13 residues. Germline CDR1 is MRHNA and CDR2 is SNTAGT. The CDR3 sequence: CASRGDSYNEQFF. CDR3 bases: TGTGCCAGCAGGGGGGACTCCTACAATGAGCAGTTCTTC.

The chain employs TRBV28 and TRBJ1-2; D ambiguous. Trimming left V 3 bases short and J 8 bases short, with 7 bases between. The length of the CDR3 is 11 residues. CDR1 is MDHEN and CDR2 is SYDVKM in the germline V gene. The CDR3 loop is CASSFRGGYTF. For the CDR3, the DNA is TGTGCCAGCAGTTTTCGAGGAGGCTACACCTTC.

The sample holds one count of this clone. The chain carries TRBV13 and TRBJ2-1; 13 bases align to TRBD2. Unmatched junction bases numbered 9, after V lost 4 bases and J lost 0 bases. Germline-derived CDR1 and CDR2 are PRHDT and FYEKMQ (reference sequence). The CDR3 totals 19 residues. The CDR3 is CASSSLGLAGWSSYNEQFF. CDR3 sequence (DNA): TGTGCCAGCAGCTCGCTGGGACTAGCGGGGTGGAGCTCCTACAATGAGCAGTTCTTC. Complete variable domain (other parts from reference TRBV13 and TRBJ2-1): AAGVIQSPRHLIKEKRETATLKCYPIPRHDTVYWYQQGPGQDPQFLISFYEKMQSDKGSIPDRFSAQQFSDYHSELNMSSLELGDSALYFCASSSLGLAGWSSYNEQFFGPGTRLTVL.

The J gene is TRBJ2-2, the V gene TRBV6-4, with TRBD1 matching over 8 bases. V gave up 2 bases and J gave up 1 base; unmatched junction bases: 0. Germline V gene sequence: CDR1 MRHNA, CDR2 SNTAGT. The CDR3 consists of 15 residues. CDR3 protein: CASSDGTGNTGELFF. The CDR3 DNA reads TGTGCCAGCAGTGACGGGACAGGGAACACCGGGGAGCTGTTTTTT.

This clone is a singleton in its sample. The genes are TRBV7-9 and TRBJ2-5; D is perhaps TRBD1 or TRBD2 (5 bases each). Per the germline V gene, CDR1 is SEHNR and CDR2 is FQNEAQ (reference sequence). The ends were cut back, 6 bases at V and 6 bases at J, with 17 bases in the middle. The CDR3 runs to 14 residues. The CDR3 reads CASSPDLGVKTQYF. CDR3 nucleotides: TGTGCCAGCAGTCCCGACTTGGGGGTAAAGACCCAGTACTTC.

The gene calls are TRBV7-6 and TRBJ2-5; TRBD1 aligns across 10 bases. V lost 3 bases, J lost 4 bases, and 5 bases stayed unmatched. Per germline, CDR1 SGHVS and CDR2 FNYEAQ. The CDR3 runs 15 residues. CDR3 bases: TGTGCCAGCAGCTTGACAGGGGGCTTTAGAGAGACCCAGTACTTC. It codes for CASSLTGGFRETQYF.

This clone showed up just once. The chain has TRBV7-2 and TRBJ2-3, with D tentatively TRBD2 (6 bases). The CDR3 has 16 amino acids. Trimming shortened V by 5 bases and J by 0 bases, and 15 bases separated the two germline ends. Germline CDR1 SGHTA, CDR2 FQGNSA. The CDR3 nucleotides are TGTGCCAGCAGCATCCCGGGGGACCCTAGCACAGATACGCAGTATTTT. Encoded protein: CASSIPGDPSTDTQYF. Using reference TRBV7-2 and TRBJ2-3 for the parts outside the CDR3, the full variable domain is GAGVSQSPSNKVTEKGKDVELRCDPISGHTALYWYRQSLGQGLEFLIYFQGNSAPDKSGLPSDRFSAERTGGSVSTLTIQRTQQEDSAVYLCASSIPGDPSTDTQYFGPGTRLTVL.

The chain employs TRBV28 and TRBJ1-5, with D possibly TRBD1 on 6 matching bases. Germline V CDR1 and CDR2: MDHEN, SYDVKM. Trimming took 6 bases from V and 6 from J, leaving 21 bases between them. The CDR3 runs 16 residues. In nucleotides, the CDR3 is TGTGCCAGCAGGCCCCCGAGGGGGGCGGTAGGTCAGCCCCAGCATTTT. It translates to CASRPPRGAVGQPQHF.

This chain links TRBV10-3 with TRBJ2-3; TRBD2 agrees at 8 bases. Germline CDR1 is ENHRY and CDR2 is SYGVKD. CDR3 length: 17 residues. The ends lost 6 bases at V and 0 bases at J; junction bases unmatched: 11. This CDR3 is CAIRGQTSGPSTDTQYF. DNA for the CDR3: TGTGCCATCAGGGGCCAAACTAGCGGCCCTAGCACAGATACGCAGTATTTT.

This clone turned up a few times. J is TRBJ2-5 and V is TRBV6-5; D not certain. The CDR3 spans 13 residues. V lost 4 bases and J lost 5, with 11 bases in between. Per the germline V gene, CDR1 is MNHEY and CDR2 is SVGAGI. DNA for the CDR3: TGTGCCAGCAGTTTCGGACCTGGGGAGACCCAGTACTTC. It codes for CASSFGPGETQYF.

Turning to this clone: One junction end disagrees with the germline gene, perhaps due to a read error. V is TRBV7-3 and J is TRBJ1-1; TRBD1 matches at 7 bases. The CDR3 consists of 13 residues. The germline gives CDR1 SGHTA, CDR2 FQGTGA. Written as DNA, the CDR3 is TGTGCCAGCAGCCTAACAGGGGACACTGAAGCTTTCTTT. It codes for CASSLTGDTEAFF. The whole variable domain, filled in from reference TRBV7-3 and TRBJ1-1, reads GAGVSQTPSNKVTEKGKYVELRCDPISGHTALYWYRQSLGQGPEFLIYFQGTGAADDSGLPNDRFFAVRPEGSVSTLKIQRTERGDSAVYLCASSLTGDTEAFFGQGTRLTVV.

The rearrangement joins TRBV19 to TRBJ2-3; D gene unclear. Germline lookup yields CDR1 LNHDA and CDR2 SQIVND (reference sequence). The CDR3 runs 15 residues. V lost 5 bases to trimming and J lost 1 base, with 13 bases between them. The CDR3 spells CASSVGSSGTDTQYF. In DNA, the CDR3 is TGTGCCAGTAGTGTGGGCTCATCCGGCACAGATACGCAGTATTTT. Looking up the rest from reference TRBV19 and TRBJ2-3 gives the full variable domain: DGGITQSPKYLFRKEGQNVTLSCEQNLNHDAMYWYRQDPGQGLRLIYYSQIVNDFQKGDIAEGYSVSREKKESFPLTVTSAQKNPTAFYLCASSVGSSGTDTQYFGPGTRLTVL.

CDR3 sequence (DNA): TGCGCAAACCGGGTGGAGGCTTCCAATGAGCAGTTCTTC. Protein: CANRVEASNEQFF. This chain links TRBV10-2 with TRBJ2-1; TRBD2 is a possible D gene (5 bases). The V gene's germline CDR1 is WSHSY and CDR2 SAAADI. The CDR3 consists of 13 residues.

V gene TRBV10-3 combines with J gene TRBJ2-2; possibly TRBD2 for D (5 bases). Germline-derived CDR1 and CDR2 are ENHRY and SYGVKD. Trimming left V 2 bases short and J 4 bases short, with 11 bases between. The CDR3 spans 15 residues. CDR3 in amino acids: CAISEDTRTTGELFF. The CDR3 DNA reads as TGTGCCATCAGTGAGGACACTAGGACCACCGGGGAGCTGTTTTTT.